This T cell receptor (beta chain) was observed in a study of shared clonotypes between healthy human individuals. The donors were adults (healthy and HIV-negative) with no recent acute infections or vaccinations. In replicate PCRs of sorted subsets, 150 to 200 ng DNA, some 28,000 T cell genomes, was used. TCRdb keeps only in-frame clones here, not all; method: immunoSEQ multiplex PCR. The table has around 2,000,000 clones, 95% seen once. The origin of this receptor is a man younger than 35 in good health. Sequenced input: naive CD4+ T cells sorted from blood. Subset of the sample: CD45RA+ positively selected.

CDR3: CASSQTGGMREQYF. CDR3 nucleotide sequence: TGTGCCAGCAGTCAGACAGGGGGCATGAGGGAGCAGTACTTC. The chain recombines TRBV6-6 with TRBJ2-7, with 10 bases fitting TRBD1. The CDR3 extends over 14 amino acids. Looked up from germline, CDR1 is MNHNY and CDR2 is SVGAGI (reference sequence). The junction had 8 bases not matched to a gene; V was cut back by 5 bases and J by 7 bases.